Listed below are T cell receptor beta chains from one sample, sequenced in a study of T cell repertoires and HLA-DP antigens. The method was immunoSEQ multiplex PCR; TCRdb's version includes in-frame clones alone and lacks a portion of them. The sample carries more than 90,000 clones, around 92% recorded once. Their antigens are not known. What was sequenced was CD4+ T cells from PBMCs. These TCRs come from a woman aged 18 to 35 in good health and CMV-seronegative. Both conserved end residues are part of each CDR3. D genes are given only for firm matches. The size field is filled for only some rows; it gives once, few, many or a size class.

CDR3 protein: CASSPPGQAPNEQYF
CDR3 DNA: TGTGCCAGCTCACCACCGGGACAGGCTCCTAACGAGCAGTACTTC
clone size: .
J gene: TRBJ2-7
D gene: TRBD1
V gene: TRBV18

CDR3 protein: CASSALGGWTEAFF
CDR3 DNA: TGTGCCAGCAGTGCATTGGGGGGTTGGACTGAAGCTTTCTTT
clone size: .
J gene: TRBJ1-1
D gene: .
V gene: TRBV25-1

CDR3 protein: CARSLRTDYYGYTF
CDR3 DNA: TGTGCCAGAAGCTTACGGACAGACTACTATGGCTACACCTTC
clone size: .
J gene: TRBJ1-2
D gene: .
V gene: TRBV5-3

CDR3 protein: CSAVKRQGNGYTF
CDR3 DNA: TGCAGCGCGGTAAAGAGGCAGGGAAATGGCTACACCTTC
clone size: .
J gene: TRBJ1-2
D gene: .
V gene: TRBV29-1

CDR3 protein: CASRSGTANTGELFF
CDR3 DNA: TGTGCCAGTAGGTCTGGGACAGCAAACACCGGGGAGCTGTTTTTT
clone size: once
J gene: TRBJ2-2
D gene: TRBD1
V gene: TRBV19

CDR3 protein: CASWTWGEKLFF
CDR3 DNA: TGTGCCAGCTGGACGTGGGGTGAAAAACTGTTTTTT
clone size: .
J gene: TRBJ1-4
D gene: .
V gene: TRBV11-2

CDR3 protein: CASSWRENTEAFF
CDR3 DNA: TGTGCCAGCAGTTGGCGGGAGAACACTGAAGCTTTCTTT
clone size: .
J gene: TRBJ1-1
D gene: .
V gene: TRBV27

CDR3 protein: CASSPQGGGYEQYF
CDR3 DNA: TGTGCCAGCAGCCCCCAAGGGGGGGGATACGAGCAGTACTTC
clone size: once
J gene: TRBJ2-7
D gene: .
V gene: TRBV7-2

CDR3 protein: CASSLRTGSEAFF
CDR3 DNA: TGTGCCAGCAGCCTCAGGACAGGATCTGAAGCTTTCTTT
clone size: .
J gene: TRBJ1-1
D gene: TRBD1
V gene: TRBV7-9

CDR3 protein: CASGFLLGLADPYNEQFF
CDR3 DNA: TGTGCTAGTGGTTTTCTATTAGGACTAGCGGATCCCTACAATGAGCAGTTCTTC
clone size: .
J gene: TRBJ2-1
D gene: TRBD2
V gene: TRBV12-5

CDR3 protein: CASSFSGTSGRARRYEQYF
CDR3 DNA: TGTGCCAGCAGTTTTTCCGGGACTAGCGGGAGAGCAAGGAGATACGAGCAGTACTTC
clone size: .
J gene: TRBJ2-7
D gene: TRBD2
V gene: TRBV27

CDR3 protein: CASGFDLQETQYF
CDR3 DNA: TGTGCTAGTGGTTTCGACCTCCAAGAGACCCAGTACTTC
clone size: .
J gene: TRBJ2-5
D gene: .
V gene: TRBV12-5

CDR3 protein: CASSLDRDKLFF
CDR3 DNA: TGTGCCAGCAGCCTCGACAGGGATAAGCTTTTTTTT
clone size: .
J gene: TRBJ1-1
D gene: TRBD1
V gene: TRBV6-1

CDR3 protein: CASSPPGGGADTQYF
CDR3 DNA: TGTGCCAGCTCACCACCGGGCGGGGGGGCAGATACGCAGTATTTT
clone size: .
J gene: TRBJ2-3
D gene: TRBD2
V gene: TRBV18

CDR3 protein: CASSAEAGGFYEQYF
CDR3 DNA: TGTGCCAGCAGTGCTGAGGCAGGTGGGTTCTACGAGCAGTACTTC
clone size: .
J gene: TRBJ2-7
D gene: .
V gene: TRBV6-1

CDR3 protein: CASSVRQQETQYF
CDR3 DNA: TGTGCCAGCAGCGTCAGACAGCAAGAGACCCAGTACTTC
clone size: .
J gene: TRBJ2-5
D gene: .
V gene: TRBV9

CDR3 protein: CASSLTGSNYGYTF
CDR3 DNA: TGCGCCAGCAGCCTGACAGGGTCTAACTATGGCTACACCTTC
clone size: .
J gene: TRBJ1-2
D gene: TRBD1
V gene: TRBV5-1

CDR3 protein: CASSHSFNTEAFF
CDR3 DNA: TGTGCCAGCTCACATAGCTTTAACACTGAAGCTTTCTTT
clone size: .
J gene: TRBJ1-1
D gene: .
V gene: TRBV18

CDR3 protein: CATRTSGAYQETQYF
CDR3 DNA: TGTGCCACCAGGACTAGCGGGGCCTACCAAGAGACCCAGTACTTC
clone size: .
J gene: TRBJ2-5
D gene: TRBD2
V gene: TRBV7-2

CDR3 protein: CASPPGARGGELFF
CDR3 DNA: TGTGCCAGCCCCCCTGGGGCCAGGGGCGGGGAGCTGTTTTTT
clone size: .
J gene: TRBJ2-2
D gene: .
V gene: TRBV11-2

CDR3 protein: CASSSPGQGYTGELFF
CDR3 DNA: TGTGCCAGCAGTTCACCGGGACAGGGGTACACCGGGGAGCTGTTTTTT
clone size: .
J gene: TRBJ2-2
D gene: TRBD1
V gene: TRBV28

CDR3 protein: CASSDYTQNIQYF
CDR3 DNA: TGTGCCAGCAGCGACTATACCCAAAACATTCAGTACTTC
clone size: .
J gene: TRBJ2-4
D gene: .
V gene: TRBV11-1

CDR3 protein: CASRGHLSAGRDTQYF
CDR3 DNA: TGTGCCAGCAGGGGCCACTTATCGGCGGGGAGAGATACGCAGTATTTT
clone size: .
J gene: TRBJ2-3
D gene: .
V gene: TRBV28

CDR3 protein: CASSLRRDLAGEQYF
CDR3 DNA: TGTGCCAGCAGCTTGCGCCGGGACTTAGCAGGCGAGCAGTACTTC
clone size: few
J gene: TRBJ2-7
D gene: .
V gene: TRBV14

CDR3 protein: CAWRSTQREAFF
CDR3 DNA: TGTGCCTGGAGATCGACCCAGCGTGAGGCTTTCTTT
clone size: .
J gene: TRBJ1-1
D gene: .
V gene: TRBV30

CDR3 protein: CASSFQRGTDTQYF
CDR3 DNA: TGTGCCAGCAGTTTTCAGAGGGGCACAGATACGCAGTATTTT
clone size: .
J gene: TRBJ2-3
D gene: .
V gene: TRBV27

CDR3 protein: CASSYSHRGIDQPQHF
CDR3 DNA: TGTGCCAGCAGTTACTCGCACAGGGGAATTGATCAGCCCCAGCATTTT
clone size: once
J gene: TRBJ1-5
D gene: TRBD1
V gene: TRBV6-6

CDR3 protein: CASSPLPSGRGWKNF
CDR3 DNA: TGTGCCAGCAGTCCGCTCCCTAGCGGGAGAGGATGGAAGAACTTC
clone size: .
J gene: TRBJ2-7
D gene: TRBD2
V gene: TRBV27

CDR3 protein: CASSFVGRVNSPLHF
CDR3 DNA: TGTGCCAGCAGCTTCGTCGGCAGGGTAAATTCACCCCTCCACTTT
clone size: .
J gene: TRBJ1-6
D gene: .
V gene: TRBV5-6

CDR3 protein: CASSLERQYNEQFF
CDR3 DNA: TGTGCCAGCAGCTTGGAACGGCAGTACAATGAGCAGTTCTTC
clone size: .
J gene: TRBJ2-1
D gene: .
V gene: TRBV5-4

CDR3 protein: CASSQIGALTGANVLTF
CDR3 DNA: TGTGCCAGCAGCCAGATAGGGGCTTTGACTGGGGCCAACGTCCTGACTTTC
clone size: .
J gene: TRBJ2-6
D gene: .
V gene: TRBV4-2

CDR3 protein: CASSLATRQTAHSSYGYTF
CDR3 DNA: TGTGCCAGCAGCTTGGCCACGAGACAGACCGCCCACAGTAGCTATGGCTACACCTTC
clone size: .
J gene: TRBJ1-2
D gene: .
V gene: TRBV5-5

CDR3 protein: CASSYRGPPGTEAFF
CDR3 DNA: TGTGCCAGCAGTTACAGGGGGCCACCGGGCACTGAAGCTTTCTTT
clone size: .
J gene: TRBJ1-1
D gene: TRBD1
V gene: TRBV27

CDR3 protein: CASSQQGFGYGYTF
CDR3 DNA: TGTGCCAGCTCACAACAGGGTTTCGGCTATGGCTACACCTTC
clone size: .
J gene: TRBJ1-2
D gene: .
V gene: TRBV18

CDR3 protein: CSADGGTNEKLFF
CDR3 DNA: TGCAGCGCTGACGGGGGCACTAATGAAAAACTGTTTTTT
clone size: once
J gene: TRBJ1-4
D gene: .
V gene: TRBV29-1

CDR3 protein: CASSGTVGNTIYF
CDR3 DNA: TGTGCCAGCAGCGGGACAGTAGGAAACACCATATATTTT
clone size: .
J gene: TRBJ1-3
D gene: TRBD1
V gene: TRBV7-2

CDR3 protein: CASGLDTDTQYF
CDR3 DNA: TGTGCTAGTGGTTTGGACACAGATACGCAGTATTTT
clone size: .
J gene: TRBJ2-3
D gene: .
V gene: TRBV12-5

CDR3 protein: CASSLGSSIGVLEAFF
CDR3 DNA: TGTGCCAGCAGTTTGGGCTCCTCAATAGGGGTGCTTGAAGCTTTCTTT
clone size: .
J gene: TRBJ1-1
D gene: .
V gene: TRBV28

CDR3 protein: CASSSFLGMTGDSSGYTF
CDR3 DNA: TGTGCCAGCAGCTCCTTCTTAGGGATGACAGGGGACTCATCTGGCTACACCTTC
clone size: .
J gene: TRBJ1-2
D gene: TRBD1
V gene: TRBV5-6

CDR3 protein: CASSWGTSGLSDTQYF
CDR3 DNA: TGCGCCAGCAGCTGGGGGACTAGCGGGCTGTCGGATACGCAGTATTTT
clone size: .
J gene: TRBJ2-3
D gene: TRBD2
V gene: TRBV5-1

CDR3 protein: CASSQGQVSYNEQFF
CDR3 DNA: TGTGCCAGCAGTCAGGGACAGGTCTCCTACAATGAGCAGTTCTTC
clone size: .
J gene: TRBJ2-1
D gene: TRBD1
V gene: TRBV6-5